The 5 T cell receptor beta chains in this list originate from one sample, sequenced in a study of cytomegalovirus exposure and HLA in healthy donors. The PCR was carried out with 60 Vbeta primers and 13 Jbeta primers. TCRdb keeps only in-frame clones here, not all; method: immunoSEQ multiplex PCR. This sample has about 140,000 clones; roughly 70% occur once, and the top ten carry more than 6.5%. The sequencing sample was made of PBMCs. Receptors originate from a man aged 30 to 39 in good health and CMV-seronegative.

The chain has TRBV9 and TRBJ2-2, with 8 nucleotides matching TRBD1. V lost 9 bases to trimming and J lost 3 bases; unmatched junction nucleotides: 7. CDR3 size: 14 residues. Germline CDR1 and CDR2: SGDLS and YYNGEE. CDR3 protein: CATSRGLDTGELFF. CDR3 DNA: TGTGCCACATCCAGGGGGCTGGACACCGGGGAGCTGTTTTTT.

The chain employs TRBV9 and TRBJ2-5; TRBD2 matches at 14 bases. The J call could be wrong; TRBJ2-7 is a better fit for the DNA end. Germline CDR1 is SGDLS and CDR2 is YYNGEE. The CDR3 spans 17 residues. CDR3 sequence: CASRGTSGRIITYEQYF. The CDR3 region has the DNA TGTGCCAGCCGAGGGACTAGCGGGAGAATAATTACCTACGAGCAGTACTTC.

The chain employs TRBV28 and TRBJ2-7; D is perhaps TRBD1 (6 bases). Trimming removed 6 bases from V and 0 bases from J, with 15 bases in between. Germline CDR1 and CDR2: MDHEN and SYDVKM. The CDR3 has 15 amino acids. Here the CDR3 DNA reads TGTGCCAGCAGCCTACAGGGAAAGGGCTCCTACGAGCAGTACTTC. Its protein product is CASSLQGKGSYEQYF.

This rearrangement joins TRBV15 to TRBJ2-5, with D perhaps matching TRBD1 (5 bases). The germline gives CDR1 LNHNV, CDR2 YYDKDF (reference sequence). V lost 0 bases, J lost 0 bases, and 8 bases lay in between. The CDR3 covers 15 residues. This CDR3 is CATSREAGYQETQYF. The CDR3 coding sequence is TGTGCCACCAGCAGAGAGGCAGGGTACCAAGAGACCCAGTACTTC.

The DNA for the CDR3 is TGCGCCAGCAGCCAAGGGCAAGGGGGCGGTAATTCACCCCTCCACTTT. Translation: CASSQGQGGGNSPLHF. The chain uses TRBV4-1 and TRBJ1-6; TRBD1 matches at 7 bases. The germline gives CDR1 MGHRA, CDR2 YSYEKL. The V gene end was trimmed by 1 base and the J gene end by 6 bases; junction bases not matched to a gene: 6. This CDR3 comprises 16 residues.